This T cell receptor (beta chain) appears in the sequencing data of a study of blood T cell repertoires in COVID-19. Study-wide context: There were acute and convalescent COVID-19 samples, and they came from the United States, Italy and Spain. In each case, the material was cDNA or gDNA derived from T cells, B-cell-depleted T cells, or PBMCs.

The germline CDR1 and CDR2 sequences are LGHNA and YNFKEQ. The V and J ends lost 4 bases and 4 bases, in that order; junction bases with no gene match: 5. This CDR3 spans 15 amino acids. How the authors handled the data: Counts of nucleated cells, estimated from reference gene primer amplification, were obtained. The table came from immunoSEQ multiplex PCR; TCRdb's copy has only in-frame clones and leaves some out. The DNA gave D and trimming, while V, J and clone size come from that table. The sample has about 140,000 clones; roughly 84% are singletons. This chain links TRBV4-2 with TRBJ1-1, with TRBD1 identical over 11 bases. This clonotype originated in a middle-aged man with acute COVID-19. The sequenced sample consisted of PBMCs or T cells enriched from blood (not recorded which). The CDR3 sequence is CASSPRDRGGTEAFF. DNA of the CDR3: TGTGCCAGCAGCCCACGGGACAGGGGGGGCACTGAAGCTTTCTTT.